The present entry profiles one T cell receptor beta chain with its context. The germline CDR1 and CDR2 sequences are SGHTA and FQGNSA. The CDR3 has 15 residues. The V segment lost 3 bases and the J segment 1 base; nucleotides outside the gene matches: 3. The data are from a study of blood T cell repertoires in COVID-19. Background on the study: The origin of the acute and convalescent COVID-19 samples was the United States, Italy and Spain. The analysed material was cDNA or gDNA that came from T cells, B-cell-depleted T cells, or PBMCs.

The authors' processing: Reference gene primers were amplified, and this amplification served to estimate nucleated cell counts. Assay used: immunoSEQ multiplex PCR; TCRdb lists only in-frame clones, some missing. V and J calls plus clone size are reproduced from that table; the DNA served to infer D and trimming. The table has fewer than 200,000 clones, approximately 85% seen once. The J gene is TRBJ1-5, the V gene TRBV7-2; TRBD1 aligns across 7 bases. The clonotype originates from a man between 60 and 70 years old who had recovered from COVID-19. Sequencing used peripheral blood. Here the CDR3 reads CASSFTGVSNQPQHF. DNA for the CDR3: TGTGCCAGCAGCTTTACAGGGGTCAGCAATCAGCCCCAGCATTTT.